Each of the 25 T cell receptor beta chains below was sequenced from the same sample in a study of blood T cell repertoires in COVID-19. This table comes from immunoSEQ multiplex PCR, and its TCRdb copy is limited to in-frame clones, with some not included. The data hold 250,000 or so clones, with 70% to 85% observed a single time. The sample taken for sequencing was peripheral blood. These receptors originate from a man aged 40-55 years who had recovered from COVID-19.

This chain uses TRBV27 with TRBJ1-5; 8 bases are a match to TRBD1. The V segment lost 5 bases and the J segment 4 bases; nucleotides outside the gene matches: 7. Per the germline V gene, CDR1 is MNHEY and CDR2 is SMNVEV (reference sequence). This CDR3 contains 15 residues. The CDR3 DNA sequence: TGTGCCAGCAGTACTGTAGGGACAGGTAATCAGCCCCAGCATTTT. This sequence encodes CASSTVGTGNQPQHF.

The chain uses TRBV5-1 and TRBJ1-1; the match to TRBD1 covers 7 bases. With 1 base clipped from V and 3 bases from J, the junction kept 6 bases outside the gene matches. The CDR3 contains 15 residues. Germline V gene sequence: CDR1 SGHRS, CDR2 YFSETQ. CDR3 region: CASSLRTGGDTEAFF. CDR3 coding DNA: TGCGCCAGCAGCTTGAGGACAGGAGGGGACACTGAAGCTTTCTTT. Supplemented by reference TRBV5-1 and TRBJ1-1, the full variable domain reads KAGVTQTPRYLIKTRGQQVTLSCSPISGHRSVSWYQQTPGQGLQFLFEYFSETQRNKGNFPGRFSGRQFSNSRSEMNVSTLELGDSALYLCASSLRTGGDTEAFFGQGTRLTVV.

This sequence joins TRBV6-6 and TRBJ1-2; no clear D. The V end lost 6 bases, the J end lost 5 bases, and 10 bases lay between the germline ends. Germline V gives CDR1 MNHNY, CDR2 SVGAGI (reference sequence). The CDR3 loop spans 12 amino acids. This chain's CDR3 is CASRAEGYGYTF. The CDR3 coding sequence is TGTGCCAGCAGGGCCGAGGGTTATGGCTACACCTTC.

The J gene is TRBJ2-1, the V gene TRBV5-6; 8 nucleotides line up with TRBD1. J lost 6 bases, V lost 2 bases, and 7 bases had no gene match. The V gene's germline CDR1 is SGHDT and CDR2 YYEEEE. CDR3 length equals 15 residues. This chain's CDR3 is CASSFDRGTGNEQFF. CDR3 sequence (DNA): TGTGCCAGCAGCTTCGACAGGGGAACTGGCAATGAGCAGTTCTTC.

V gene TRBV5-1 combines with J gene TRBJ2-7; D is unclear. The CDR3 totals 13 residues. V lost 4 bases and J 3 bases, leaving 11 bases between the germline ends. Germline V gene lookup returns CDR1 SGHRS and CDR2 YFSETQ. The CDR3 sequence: CASSLQPSYEQYF. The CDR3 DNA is TGCGCCAGCAGCCTTCAACCGAGCTACGAGCAGTACTTC.

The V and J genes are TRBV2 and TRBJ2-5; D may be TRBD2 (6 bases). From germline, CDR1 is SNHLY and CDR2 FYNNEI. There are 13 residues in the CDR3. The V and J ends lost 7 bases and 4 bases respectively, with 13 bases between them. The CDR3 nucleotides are TGTGCCAGCACCTCGGGTAGCGGAGAGACCCAGTACTTC. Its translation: CASTSGSGETQYF. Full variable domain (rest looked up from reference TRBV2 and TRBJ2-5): EPEVTQTPSHQVTQMGQEVILRCVPISNHLYFYWYRQILGQKVEFLVSFYNNEISEKSEIFDDQFSVERPDGSNFTLKIRSTKLEDSAMYFCASTSGSGETQYFGPGTRLLVL.

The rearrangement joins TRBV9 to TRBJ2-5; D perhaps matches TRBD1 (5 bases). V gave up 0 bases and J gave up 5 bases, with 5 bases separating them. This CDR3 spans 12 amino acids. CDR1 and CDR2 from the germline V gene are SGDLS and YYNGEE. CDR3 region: CASSVEGETQYF. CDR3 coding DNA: TGTGCCAGCAGCGTAGAGGGGGAGACCCAGTACTTC.

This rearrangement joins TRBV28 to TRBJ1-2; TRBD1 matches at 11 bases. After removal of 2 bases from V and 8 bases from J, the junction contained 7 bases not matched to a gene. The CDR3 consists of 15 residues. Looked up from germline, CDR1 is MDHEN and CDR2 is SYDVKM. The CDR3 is CASSLGTGGAGGYTF. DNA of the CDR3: TGTGCCAGCAGTTTAGGGACAGGGGGTGCGGGAGGCTACACCTTC.

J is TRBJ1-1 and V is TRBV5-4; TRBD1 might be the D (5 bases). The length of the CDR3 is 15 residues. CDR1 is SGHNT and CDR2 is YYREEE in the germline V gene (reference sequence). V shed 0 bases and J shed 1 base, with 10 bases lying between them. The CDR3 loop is CASSLVGGTNTEAFF. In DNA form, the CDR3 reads TGTGCCAGCAGCTTGGTCGGCGGGACGAACACTGAAGCTTTCTTT.

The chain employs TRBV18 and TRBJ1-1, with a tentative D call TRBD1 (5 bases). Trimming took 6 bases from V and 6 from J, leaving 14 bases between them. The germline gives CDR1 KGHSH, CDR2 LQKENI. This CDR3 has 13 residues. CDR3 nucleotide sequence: TGTGCCAGCTCCCCGAGCAGGGCGGCTGAAGCTTTCTTT. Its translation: CASSPSRAAEAFF.

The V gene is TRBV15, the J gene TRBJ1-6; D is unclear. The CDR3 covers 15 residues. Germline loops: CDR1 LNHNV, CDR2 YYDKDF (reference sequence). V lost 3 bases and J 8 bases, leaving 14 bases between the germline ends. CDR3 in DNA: TGTGCCACCAGCAGTTTTTTGGAGGAGGATTCACCCCTCCACTTT. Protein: CATSSFLEEDSPLHF.

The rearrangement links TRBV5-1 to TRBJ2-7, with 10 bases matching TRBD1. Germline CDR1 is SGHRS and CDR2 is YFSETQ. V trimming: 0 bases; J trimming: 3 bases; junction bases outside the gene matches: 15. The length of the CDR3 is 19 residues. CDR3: CASSLGLGQGTNLGYEQYF. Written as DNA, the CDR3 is TGCGCCAGCAGCTTGGGTTTGGGACAGGGGACTAATCTGGGCTACGAGCAGTACTTC.

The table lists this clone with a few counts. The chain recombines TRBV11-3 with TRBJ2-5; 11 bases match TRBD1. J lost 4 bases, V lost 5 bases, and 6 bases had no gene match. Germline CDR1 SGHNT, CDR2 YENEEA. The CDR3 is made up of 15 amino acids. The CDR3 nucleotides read TGTGCCAGCAGCCCCCGGACAGGGGGCATAGAGACCCAGTACTTC. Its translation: CASSPRTGGIETQYF.

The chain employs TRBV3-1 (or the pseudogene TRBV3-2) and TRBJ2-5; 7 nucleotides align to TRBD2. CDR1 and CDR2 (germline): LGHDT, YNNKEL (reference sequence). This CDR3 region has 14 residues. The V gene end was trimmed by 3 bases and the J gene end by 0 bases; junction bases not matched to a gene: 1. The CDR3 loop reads CASSQLADQETQYF. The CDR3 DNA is TGTGCCAGCAGCCAGCTAGCGGACCAAGAGACCCAGTACTTC.

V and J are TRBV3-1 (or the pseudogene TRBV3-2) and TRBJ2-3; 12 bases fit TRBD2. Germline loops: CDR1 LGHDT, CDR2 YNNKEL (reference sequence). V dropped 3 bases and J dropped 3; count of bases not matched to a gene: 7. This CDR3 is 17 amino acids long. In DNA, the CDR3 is TGTGCCAGCAGCCATACTAGCGGGAGGAGGTCTACAGATACGCAGTATTTT. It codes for CASSHTSGRRSTDTQYF.

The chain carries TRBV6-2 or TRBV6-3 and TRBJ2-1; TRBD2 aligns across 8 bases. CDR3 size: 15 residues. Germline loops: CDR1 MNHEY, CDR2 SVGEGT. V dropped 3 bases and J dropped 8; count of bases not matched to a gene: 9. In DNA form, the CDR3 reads TGTGCCAGCAGTTATTTCGGGAGGGCCGCTTATGAGCAGTTCTTC. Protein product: CASSYFGRAAYEQFF.

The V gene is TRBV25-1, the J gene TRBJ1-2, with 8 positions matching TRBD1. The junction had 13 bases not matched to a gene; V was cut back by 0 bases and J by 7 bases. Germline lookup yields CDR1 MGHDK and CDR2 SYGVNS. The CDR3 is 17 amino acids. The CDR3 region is CASSEYGQGKGLTGYTF. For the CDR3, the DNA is TGTGCCAGCAGTGAATATGGACAGGGTAAGGGACTTACTGGCTACACCTTC.

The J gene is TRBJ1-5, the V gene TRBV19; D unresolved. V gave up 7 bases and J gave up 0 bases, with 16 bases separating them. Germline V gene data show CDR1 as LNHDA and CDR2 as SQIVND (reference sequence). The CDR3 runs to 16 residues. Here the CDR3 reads CASNPLGSDSNQPQHF. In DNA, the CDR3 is TGTGCCAGTAATCCCCTAGGCAGTGATAGCAATCAGCCCCAGCATTTT.

CDR3 protein: CASRGDSSYNEQFF. Here the CDR3 DNA reads TGTGCCAGCAGGGGGGACTCCTCCTACAATGAGCAGTTCTTC. The chain couples TRBV2 to TRBJ2-1, with D possibly TRBD2 on 6 matching bases. The CDR3 extends over 14 amino acids. V was cut by 6 bases and J by 0 bases, with 9 bases left in between. Germline CDR1 is SNHLY and CDR2 is FYNNEI.

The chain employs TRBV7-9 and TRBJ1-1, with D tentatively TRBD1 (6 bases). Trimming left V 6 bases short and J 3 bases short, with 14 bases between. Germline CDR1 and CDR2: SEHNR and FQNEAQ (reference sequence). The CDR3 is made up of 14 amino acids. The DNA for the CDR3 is TGTGCCAGCAGGCAAACGACAGGCCACACTGAAGCTTTCTTT. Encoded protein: CASRQTTGHTEAFF.

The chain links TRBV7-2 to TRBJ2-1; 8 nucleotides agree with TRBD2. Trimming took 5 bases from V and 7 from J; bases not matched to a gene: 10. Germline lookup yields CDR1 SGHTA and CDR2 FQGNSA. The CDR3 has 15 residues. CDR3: CASSPDALAENEQFF. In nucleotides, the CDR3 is TGTGCCAGCAGCCCCGATGCACTAGCGGAAAATGAGCAGTTCTTC.

CDR3 region: CASSFSHNEQFF. For the CDR3, the DNA is TGTGCCAGCAGTTTTAGCCACAATGAGCAGTTCTTC. V usage is TRBV12-3 or TRBV12-4 and J usage is TRBJ2-1; D gene uncertain. The germline V and J ends were trimmed by 3 bases and 5 bases, with 5 bases remaining between them. There are 12 residues in the CDR3.

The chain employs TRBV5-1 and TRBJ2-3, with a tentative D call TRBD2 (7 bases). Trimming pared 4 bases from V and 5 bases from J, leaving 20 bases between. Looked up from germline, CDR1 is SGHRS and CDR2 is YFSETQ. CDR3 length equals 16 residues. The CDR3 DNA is TGCGCCAGCAGCCCGTGGAGGGGGGGCGAGGGAGATACGCAGTATTTT. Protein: CASSPWRGGEGDTQYF.

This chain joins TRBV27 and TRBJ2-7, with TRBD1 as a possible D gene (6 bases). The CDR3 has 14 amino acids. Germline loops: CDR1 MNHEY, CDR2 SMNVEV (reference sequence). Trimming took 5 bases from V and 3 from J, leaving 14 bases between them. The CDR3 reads CASSQGTTRYEQYF. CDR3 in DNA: TGTGCCAGCAGTCAGGGGACAACACGCTACGAGCAGTACTTC.

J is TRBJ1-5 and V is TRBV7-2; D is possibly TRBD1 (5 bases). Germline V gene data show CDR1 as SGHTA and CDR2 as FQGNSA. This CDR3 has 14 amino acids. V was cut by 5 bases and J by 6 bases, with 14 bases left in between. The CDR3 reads CASSSSGGIQPQHF. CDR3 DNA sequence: TGTGCCAGCAGCAGTTCCGGGGGAATTCAGCCCCAGCATTTT.